This is a list of T cell receptor beta chains from one sample in a study of cytomegalovirus exposure and HLA in healthy donors. Sequencing used immunoSEQ multiplex PCR; TCRdb keeps in-frame clones, though not all of them. The profile shows 90,000 to 130,000 clones, around 74% of them singletons. Input material: PBMCs. These receptors were obtained from a man aged 30 to 39 in good health and CMV-seropositive. Both conserved end residues are part of each CDR3. Each record gives: clone size, V gene, J gene, D gene, CDR3 length, CDR3 protein, CDR3 DNA. The D gene is left open where the match is weak. Rows give clone size only sometimes, using once, few, many, or a class for an expanded clone.

clone size: few
V gene: TRBV7-2
J gene: TRBJ1-6
D gene: TRBD1
CDR3 length: 16
CDR3 protein: CASSSARGFYNSPLHF
CDR3 DNA: TGTGCCAGCAGCTCTGCCAGGGGGTTCTATAATTCACCCCTCCACTTT

clone size: -
V gene: TRBV29-1
J gene: TRBJ2-1
D gene: -
CDR3 length: 15
CDR3 protein: CSVELRGTGYNEQFF
CDR3 DNA: TGCAGCGTTGAACTAAGAGGCACGGGCTACAATGAGCAGTTCTTC

clone size: -
V gene: TRBV11-2
J gene: TRBJ1-4
D gene: -
CDR3 length: 13
CDR3 protein: CASSFGSGEKLFF
CDR3 DNA: TGTGCCAGCAGCTTCGGGTCGGGAGAAAAACTGTTTTTT

clone size: -
V gene: TRBV30
J gene: TRBJ1-2
D gene: TRBD1
CDR3 length: 13
CDR3 protein: CAWSVRTGDGYTF
CDR3 DNA: TGTGCCTGGAGTGTCAGGACAGGGGATGGCTACACCTTC

clone size: -
V gene: TRBV2
J gene: TRBJ1-1
D gene: -
CDR3 length: 14
CDR3 protein: CASSGQHMNTEAFF
CDR3 DNA: TGTGCCAGCAGCGGACAGCACATGAACACTGAAGCTTTCTTT

clone size: few
V gene: TRBV19
J gene: TRBJ2-2
D gene: TRBD2
CDR3 length: 15
CDR3 protein: CASRWASGGSGELFF
CDR3 DNA: TGTGCCAGTAGATGGGCTAGCGGGGGGTCCGGGGAGCTGTTTTTT

clone size: few
V gene: TRBV28
J gene: TRBJ1-3
D gene: TRBD1
CDR3 length: 14
CDR3 protein: CASSPTGAGNTIYF
CDR3 DNA: TGTGCCAGCAGTCCTACAGGGGCTGGAAACACCATATATTTT

clone size: -
V gene: TRBV6-1
J gene: TRBJ1-1
D gene: -
CDR3 length: 14
CDR3 protein: CASTMTVRNPEAFF
CDR3 DNA: TGTGCCAGCACCATGACAGTGAGGAACCCTGAAGCTTTCTTT

clone size: few
V gene: TRBV28
J gene: TRBJ1-2
D gene: TRBD1
CDR3 length: 16
CDR3 protein: CASSFSGTGGMNGYTF
CDR3 DNA: TGTGCCAGCAGTTTTAGCGGGACAGGGGGCATGAACGGCTACACCTTC

clone size: -
V gene: TRBV10-1
J gene: TRBJ2-1
D gene: -
CDR3 length: 14
CDR3 protein: CASSDLGLYNEQFF
CDR3 DNA: TGCGCCAGCAGTGACCTGGGACTGTACAATGAGCAGTTCTTC

clone size: -
V gene: TRBV6-5
J gene: TRBJ2-7
D gene: TRBD1
CDR3 length: 13
CDR3 protein: CASTRHRGREQYF
CDR3 DNA: TGTGCCAGCACCCGTCACAGGGGGCGCGAGCAGTACTTC

clone size: -
V gene: TRBV28
J gene: TRBJ2-1
D gene: TRBD2
CDR3 length: 15
CDR3 protein: CASSRLAGYYNEQFF
CDR3 DNA: TGTGCCAGCAGTCGACTAGCGGGGTACTACAATGAGCAGTTCTTC

clone size: -
V gene: TRBV5-6
J gene: TRBJ1-2
D gene: -
CDR3 length: 13
CDR3 protein: CASSSAGAFGYTF
CDR3 DNA: TGTGCCAGCAGCTCCGCGGGGGCTTTTGGCTACACCTTC

clone size: once
V gene: TRBV7-9
J gene: TRBJ1-2
D gene: TRBD1
CDR3 length: 13
CDR3 protein: CASSVTGVYGYTF
CDR3 DNA: TGTGCCAGCAGCGTAACAGGGGTCTATGGCTACACCTTC

clone size: -
V gene: TRBV6-4
J gene: TRBJ1-6
D gene: -
CDR3 length: 13
CDR3 protein: CASRGEPGSPLHF
CDR3 DNA: TGTGCCAGCAGAGGGGAACCTGGTTCACCCCTCCACTTT

clone size: once
V gene: TRBV28
J gene: TRBJ1-1
D gene: TRBD1
CDR3 length: 16
CDR3 protein: CASLTGTGVTNTEAFF
CDR3 DNA: TGTGCCAGCTTGACCGGGACAGGGGTCACGAACACTGAAGCTTTCTTT

clone size: -
V gene: TRBV29-1
J gene: TRBJ2-3
D gene: TRBD2
CDR3 length: 13
CDR3 protein: CSAPGEGWNTQYF
CDR3 DNA: TGCAGCGCCCCGGGGGAGGGTTGGAATACGCAGTATTTT

clone size: -
V gene: TRBV4-3
J gene: TRBJ1-1
D gene: TRBD1
CDR3 length: 14
CDR3 protein: CASSQEDRRTKAFF
CDR3 DNA: TGCGCCAGCAGCCAAGAGGACAGGAGAACCAAAGCTTTCTTT

clone size: -
V gene: TRBV4-3
J gene: TRBJ2-4
D gene: TRBD1
CDR3 length: 15
CDR3 protein: CASSQGRTGAGIQYF
CDR3 DNA: TGCGCCAGCAGCCAAGGGCGGACAGGCGCGGGCATTCAGTACTTC

clone size: -
V gene: TRBV11-2
J gene: TRBJ2-1
D gene: TRBD2
CDR3 length: 17
CDR3 protein: CASSSSSGGASYNEQFF
CDR3 DNA: TGTGCCAGCAGCTCCTCTAGCGGGGGGGCCTCCTACAATGAGCAGTTCTTC

clone size: once
V gene: TRBV27
J gene: TRBJ2-6
D gene: TRBD1
CDR3 length: 15
CDR3 protein: CASSLGQSGANVLTF
CDR3 DNA: TGTGCCAGCAGCCTGGGACAGTCTGGGGCCAACGTCCTGACTTTC

clone size: -
V gene: TRBV2
J gene: TRBJ1-6
D gene: TRBD1
CDR3 length: 17
CDR3 protein: CASSGGTGSSYNSPLHF
CDR3 DNA: TGTGCCAGCAGTGGGGGGACAGGCAGCTCCTATAATTCACCCCTCCACTTT